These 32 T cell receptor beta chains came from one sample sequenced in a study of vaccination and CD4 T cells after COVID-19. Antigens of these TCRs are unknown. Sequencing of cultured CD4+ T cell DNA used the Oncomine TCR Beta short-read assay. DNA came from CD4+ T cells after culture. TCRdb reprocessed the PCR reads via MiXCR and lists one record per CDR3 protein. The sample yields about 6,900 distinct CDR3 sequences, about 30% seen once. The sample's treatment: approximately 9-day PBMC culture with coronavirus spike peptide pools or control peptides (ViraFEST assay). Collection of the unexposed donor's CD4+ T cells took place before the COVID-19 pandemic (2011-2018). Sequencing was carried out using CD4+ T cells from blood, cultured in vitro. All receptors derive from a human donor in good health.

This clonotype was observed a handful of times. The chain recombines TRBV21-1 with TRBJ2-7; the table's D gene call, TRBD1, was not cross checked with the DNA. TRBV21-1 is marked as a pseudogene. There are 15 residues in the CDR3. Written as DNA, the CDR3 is TGTGCCAGCAGCCCTAAACAGGGGCCCGCCTACGAGCAGTACTTC. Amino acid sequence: CASSPKQGPAYEQYF.

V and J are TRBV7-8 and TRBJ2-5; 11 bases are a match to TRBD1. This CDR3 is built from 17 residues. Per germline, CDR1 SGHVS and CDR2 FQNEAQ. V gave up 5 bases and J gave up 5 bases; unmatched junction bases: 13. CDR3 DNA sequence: TGTGCCAGCAGCCCGATGCTAGGACAGGGGGCGCGTGAGACCCAGTACTTC. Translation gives CASSPMLGQGARETQYF.

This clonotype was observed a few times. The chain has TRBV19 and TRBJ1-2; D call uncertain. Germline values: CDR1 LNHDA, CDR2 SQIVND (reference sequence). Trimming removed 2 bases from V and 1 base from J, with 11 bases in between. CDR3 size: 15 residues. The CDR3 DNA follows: TGTGCCAGTAGTATATTTTCGGCAGTTAACTATGGCTACACCTTC. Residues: CASSIFSAVNYGYTF.

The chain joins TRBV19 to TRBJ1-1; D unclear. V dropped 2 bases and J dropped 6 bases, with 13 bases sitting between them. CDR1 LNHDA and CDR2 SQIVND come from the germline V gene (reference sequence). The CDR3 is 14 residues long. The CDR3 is CASSISGIFSEAFF. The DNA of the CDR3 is TGTGCCAGTAGTATATCAGGTATCTTCTCTGAAGCTTTCTTT.

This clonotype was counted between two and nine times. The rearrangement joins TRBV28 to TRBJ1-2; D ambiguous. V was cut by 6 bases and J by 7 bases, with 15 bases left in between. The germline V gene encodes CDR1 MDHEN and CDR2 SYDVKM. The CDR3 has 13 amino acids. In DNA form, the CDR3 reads TGTGCCAGCAGCCTCCGTCCCGATCCTGGCTACACCTTC. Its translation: CASSLRPDPGYTF.

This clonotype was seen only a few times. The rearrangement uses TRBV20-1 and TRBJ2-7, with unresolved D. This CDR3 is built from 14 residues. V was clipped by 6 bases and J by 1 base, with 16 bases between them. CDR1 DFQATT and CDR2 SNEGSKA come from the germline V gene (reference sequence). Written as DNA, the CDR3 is TGCAGTGCCCAATCCTCCAGGTCGTCCTACGAGCAGTACTTC. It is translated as CSAQSSRSSYEQYF.

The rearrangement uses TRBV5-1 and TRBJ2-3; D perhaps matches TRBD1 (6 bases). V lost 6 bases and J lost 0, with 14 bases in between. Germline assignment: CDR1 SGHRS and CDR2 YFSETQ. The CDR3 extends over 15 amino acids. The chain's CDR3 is CASNDGTPSTDTQYF. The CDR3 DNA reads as TGCGCCAGCAACGACGGGACACCAAGCACAGATACGCAGTATTTT. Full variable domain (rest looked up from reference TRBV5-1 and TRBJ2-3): KAGVTQTPRYLIKTRGQQVTLSCSPISGHRSVSWYQQTPGQGLQFLFEYFSETQRNKGNFPGRFSGRQFSNSRSEMNVSTLELGDSALYLCASNDGTPSTDTQYFGPGTRLTVL.

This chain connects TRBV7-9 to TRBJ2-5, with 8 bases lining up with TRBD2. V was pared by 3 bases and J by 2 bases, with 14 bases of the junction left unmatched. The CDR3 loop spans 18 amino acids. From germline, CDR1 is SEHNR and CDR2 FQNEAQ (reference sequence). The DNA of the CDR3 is TGTGCCAGCAGCTTCGGGGGGGGGACTGGCCTTATACAAGAGACCCAGTACTTC. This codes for CASSFGGGTGLIQETQYF.

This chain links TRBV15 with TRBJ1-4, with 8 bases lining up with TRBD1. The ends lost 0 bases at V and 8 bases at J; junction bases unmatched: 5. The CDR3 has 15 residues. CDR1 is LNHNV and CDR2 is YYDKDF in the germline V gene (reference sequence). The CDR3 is CATSRDLQGAEKLFF. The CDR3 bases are TGTGCCACCAGCAGAGATCTCCAGGGGGCAGAAAAACTGTTTTTT.

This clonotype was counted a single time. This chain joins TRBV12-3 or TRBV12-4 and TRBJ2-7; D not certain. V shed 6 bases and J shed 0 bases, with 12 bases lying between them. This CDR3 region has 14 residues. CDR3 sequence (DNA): TGTGCCAGCAGCCGTCTTCTCAGCTCCTACGAGCAGTACTTC. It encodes CASSRLLSSYEQYF.

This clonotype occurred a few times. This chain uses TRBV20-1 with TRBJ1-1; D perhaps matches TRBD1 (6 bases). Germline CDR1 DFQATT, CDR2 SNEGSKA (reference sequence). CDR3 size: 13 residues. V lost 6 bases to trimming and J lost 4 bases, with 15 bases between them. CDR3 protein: CSALGGGTTEAFF. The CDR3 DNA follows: TGCAGTGCCCTAGGTGGGGGCACCACTGAAGCTTTCTTT.

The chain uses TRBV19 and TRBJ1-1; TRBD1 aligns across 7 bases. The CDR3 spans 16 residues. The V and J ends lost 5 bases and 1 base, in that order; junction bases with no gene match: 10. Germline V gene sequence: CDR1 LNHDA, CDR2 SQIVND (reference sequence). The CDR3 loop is CASSSQGPQANTEAFF. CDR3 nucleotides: TGTGCCAGTAGTTCACAGGGGCCCCAGGCGAACACTGAAGCTTTCTTT.

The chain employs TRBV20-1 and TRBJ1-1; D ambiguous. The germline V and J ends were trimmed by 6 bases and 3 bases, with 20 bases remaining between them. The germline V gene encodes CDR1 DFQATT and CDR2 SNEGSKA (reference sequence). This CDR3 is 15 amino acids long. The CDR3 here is CSAPPGPREDTEAFF. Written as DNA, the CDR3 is TGCAGTGCCCCACCTGGGCCCCGGGAGGACACTGAAGCTTTCTTT.

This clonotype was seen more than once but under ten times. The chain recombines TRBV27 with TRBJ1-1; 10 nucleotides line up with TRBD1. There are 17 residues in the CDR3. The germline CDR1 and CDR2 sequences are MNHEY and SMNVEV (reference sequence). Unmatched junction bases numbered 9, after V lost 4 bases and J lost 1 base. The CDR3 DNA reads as TGTGCCAGCAGTTCCCTCATCCGGGACAGGGGGAACACTGAAGCTTTCTTT. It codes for CASSSLIRDRGNTEAFF.

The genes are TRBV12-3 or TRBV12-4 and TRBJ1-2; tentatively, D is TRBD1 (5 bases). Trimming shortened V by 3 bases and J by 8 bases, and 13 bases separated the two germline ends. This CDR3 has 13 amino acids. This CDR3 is CASSLDGRGGYTF. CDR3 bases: TGTGCCAGCAGTTTGGACGGAAGGGGCGGCTACACCTTC.

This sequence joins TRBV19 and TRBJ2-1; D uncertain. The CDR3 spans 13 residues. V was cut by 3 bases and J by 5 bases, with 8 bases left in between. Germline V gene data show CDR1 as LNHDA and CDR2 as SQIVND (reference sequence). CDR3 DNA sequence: TGTGCCAGTAGTATTTCTGGAGACAATGAGCAGTTCTTC. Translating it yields CASSISGDNEQFF.

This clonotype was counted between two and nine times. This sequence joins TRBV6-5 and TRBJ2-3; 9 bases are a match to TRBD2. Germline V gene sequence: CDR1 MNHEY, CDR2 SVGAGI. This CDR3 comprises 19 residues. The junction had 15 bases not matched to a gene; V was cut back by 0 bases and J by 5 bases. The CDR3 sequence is CASSYSSYLAGDSRDTQYF. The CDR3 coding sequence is TGTGCCAGCAGTTACTCGAGTTACTTAGCGGGAGATAGTAGAGATACGCAGTATTTT.

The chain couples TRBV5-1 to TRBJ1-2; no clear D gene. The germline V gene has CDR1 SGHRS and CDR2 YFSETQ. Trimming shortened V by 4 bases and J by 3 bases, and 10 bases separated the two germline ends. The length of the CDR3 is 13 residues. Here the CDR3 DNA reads TGCGCCAGCAGCACGAAGATAGACTATGGCTACACCTTC. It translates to CASSTKIDYGYTF.

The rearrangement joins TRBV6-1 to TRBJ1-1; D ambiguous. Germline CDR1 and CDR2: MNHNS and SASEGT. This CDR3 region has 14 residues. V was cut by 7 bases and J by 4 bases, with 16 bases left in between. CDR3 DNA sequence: TGTGCCAGCACTCTCGGCGCAGGCTCCACTGAAGCTTTCTTT. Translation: CASTLGAGSTEAFF.

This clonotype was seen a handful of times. The DNA of the CDR3 is TGCAGTGCTAGGGGCGGGAGGGTCTGGACAGATACGCAGTATTTT. It specifies CSARGGRVWTDTQYF. This rearrangement joins TRBV20-1 to TRBJ2-3, with 9 bases aligning to TRBD2. The V gene end was trimmed by 3 bases and the J gene end by 3 bases; junction bases not matched to a gene: 7. This CDR3 region has 15 residues. Germline V gene lookup returns CDR1 DFQATT and CDR2 SNEGSKA (reference sequence).

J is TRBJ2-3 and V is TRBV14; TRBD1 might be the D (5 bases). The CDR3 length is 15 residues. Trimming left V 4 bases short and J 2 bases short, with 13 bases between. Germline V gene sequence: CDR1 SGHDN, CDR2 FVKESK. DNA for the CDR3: TGTGCCAGCAGCCGAAAACAACAGGACACAGATACGCAGTATTTT. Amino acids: CASSRKQQDTDTQYF.

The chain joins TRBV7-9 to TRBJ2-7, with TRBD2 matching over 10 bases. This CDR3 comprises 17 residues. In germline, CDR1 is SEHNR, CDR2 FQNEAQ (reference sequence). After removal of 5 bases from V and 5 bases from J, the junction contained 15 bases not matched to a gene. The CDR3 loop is CASSPGGLAGVVHEQYF. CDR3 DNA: TGTGCCAGCAGCCCTGGAGGGCTAGCGGGAGTTGTGCACGAGCAGTACTTC.

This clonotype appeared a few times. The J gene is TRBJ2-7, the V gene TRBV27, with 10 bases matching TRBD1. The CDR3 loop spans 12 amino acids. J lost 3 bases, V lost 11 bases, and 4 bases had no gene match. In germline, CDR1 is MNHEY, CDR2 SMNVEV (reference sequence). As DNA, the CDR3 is TGTGCCGTCCGGGACAGGGGCTACGAGCAGTACTTC. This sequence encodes CAVRDRGYEQYF.

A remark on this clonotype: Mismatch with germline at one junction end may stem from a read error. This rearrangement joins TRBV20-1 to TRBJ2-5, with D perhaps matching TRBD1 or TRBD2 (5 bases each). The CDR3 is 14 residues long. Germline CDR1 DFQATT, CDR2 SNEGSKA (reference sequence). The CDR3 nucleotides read TGCAGTGCCAGAGTGGGGGTCATGGGGGAGACCCAGTACTTC. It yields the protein CSARVGVMGETQYF.

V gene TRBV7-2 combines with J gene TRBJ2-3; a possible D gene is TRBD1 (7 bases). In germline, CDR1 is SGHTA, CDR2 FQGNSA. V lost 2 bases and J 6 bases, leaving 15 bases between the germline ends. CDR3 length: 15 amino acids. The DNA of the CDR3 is TGTGCCAGCAGCTTACAGGCAGGGGGGTATGATACGCAGTATTTT. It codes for CASSLQAGGYDTQYF. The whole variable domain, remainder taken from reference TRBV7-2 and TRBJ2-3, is GAGVSQSPSNKVTEKGKDVELRCDPISGHTALYWYRQSLGQGLEFLIYFQGNSAPDKSGLPSDRFSAERTGGSVSTLTIQRTQQEDSAVYLCASSLQAGGYDTQYFGPGTRLTVL.

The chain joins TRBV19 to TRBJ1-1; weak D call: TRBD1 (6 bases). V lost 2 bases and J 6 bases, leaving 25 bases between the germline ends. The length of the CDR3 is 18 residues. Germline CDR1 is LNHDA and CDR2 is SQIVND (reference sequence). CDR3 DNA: TGTGCCAGTAGTATATCCAGCCTGAAGGGGGTACGTGTCGCTGAAGCTTTCTTT. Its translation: CASSISSLKGVRVAEAFF.

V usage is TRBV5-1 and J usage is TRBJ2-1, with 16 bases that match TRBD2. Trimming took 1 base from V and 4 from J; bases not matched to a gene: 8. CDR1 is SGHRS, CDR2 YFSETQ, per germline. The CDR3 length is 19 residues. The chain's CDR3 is CASSLSSGLAGGFYNEQFF. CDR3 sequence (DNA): TGCGCCAGCAGCTTGTCATCGGGACTAGCGGGAGGGTTTTACAATGAGCAGTTCTTC.

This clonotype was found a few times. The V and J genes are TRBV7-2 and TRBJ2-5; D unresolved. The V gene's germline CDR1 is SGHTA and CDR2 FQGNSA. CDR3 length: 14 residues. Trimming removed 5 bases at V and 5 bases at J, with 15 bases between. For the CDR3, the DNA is TGTGCCAGCAGCCCAGAGCGCCTGACTGAGACCCAGTACTTC. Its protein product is CASSPERLTETQYF.

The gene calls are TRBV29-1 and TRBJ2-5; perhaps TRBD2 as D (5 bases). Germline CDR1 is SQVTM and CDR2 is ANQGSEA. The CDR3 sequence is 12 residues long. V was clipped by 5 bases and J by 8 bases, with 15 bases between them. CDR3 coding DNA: TGCAGCGTTTTGGTTGAGGCGGGTACCCAGTACTTC. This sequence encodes CSVLVEAGTQYF.

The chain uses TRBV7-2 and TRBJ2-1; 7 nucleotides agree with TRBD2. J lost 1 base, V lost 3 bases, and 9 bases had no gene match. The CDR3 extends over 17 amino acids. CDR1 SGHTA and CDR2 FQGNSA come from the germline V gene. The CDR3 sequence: CASSFRSSGTSYNEQFF. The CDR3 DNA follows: TGTGCCAGCAGCTTCCGATCCAGCGGGACGTCCTACAATGAGCAGTTCTTC.

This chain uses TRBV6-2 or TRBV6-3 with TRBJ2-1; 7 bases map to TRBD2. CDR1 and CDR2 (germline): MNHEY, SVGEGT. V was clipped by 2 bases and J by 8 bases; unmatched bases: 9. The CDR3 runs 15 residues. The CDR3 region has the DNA TGTGCCAGCAGTTACGCCGGACTAGAGATGGATGAGCAGTTCTTC. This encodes CASSYAGLEMDEQFF.

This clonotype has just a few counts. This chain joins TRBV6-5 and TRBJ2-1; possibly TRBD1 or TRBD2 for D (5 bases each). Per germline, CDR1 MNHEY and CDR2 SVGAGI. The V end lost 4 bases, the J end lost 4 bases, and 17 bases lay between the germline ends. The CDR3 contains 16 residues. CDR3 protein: CASSSSPRDQYNEQFF. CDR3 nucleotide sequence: TGTGCCAGCAGTTCTTCCCCCCGGGACCAGTACAATGAGCAGTTCTTC.